A single sample gave rise to the 10 T cell receptor beta chains below, sequenced in a study of cytomegalovirus exposure and HLA in healthy donors. The assay was immunoSEQ multiplex PCR, and TCRdb's table has in-frame clones only and misses some. The sample carries 150,000 to 200,000 clones, 70% to 90% recorded once. Sequenced material: PBMCs. Source of these receptors: a woman younger than 30 in good health and CMV-seronegative.

This clone came up once. The rearrangement joins TRBV4-1 to TRBJ2-1; 9 bases match TRBD2. Germline CDR1 and CDR2: MGHRA and YSYEKL. The V and J ends lost 4 bases and 9 bases, in that order; junction bases with no gene match: 10. The CDR3 contains 15 residues. The CDR3 spells CASSPAAGGLGEQFF. The CDR3 bases are TGCGCCAGCAGCCCGGCAGCGGGAGGATTGGGTGAGCAGTTCTTC.

This clone was seen once. DNA for the CDR3: TGCAGTGCGGAGCCTTCACCCCTCCACTTT. Its protein product is CSAEPSPLHF. The gene calls are TRBV20-1 and TRBJ1-6, with no clear D. The length of the CDR3 is 10 residues. From germline, CDR1 is DFQATT and CDR2 SNEGSKA (reference sequence). With 6 bases removed from V and 9 bases from J, the gap between germline ends came to 6 bases.

The rearrangement uses TRBV15 and TRBJ1-1, with a weak D call TRBD1 (6 bases). The length of the CDR3 is 13 residues. V dropped 3 bases and J dropped 10 bases, with 15 bases sitting between them. The V gene's germline CDR1 is LNHNV and CDR2 YYDKDF (reference sequence). The chain's CDR3 is CATSSPDRVLAFF. As DNA, the CDR3 is TGTGCCACCAGCAGTCCGGACAGAGTACTAGCTTTCTTT.

The chain uses TRBV7-9 and TRBJ2-5, with D possibly TRBD2 on 5 matching bases. CDR1 and CDR2 from the germline V gene are SEHNR and FQNEAQ (reference sequence). Trimming removed 5 bases from V and 2 bases from J, with 12 bases in between. CDR3 size: 14 residues. CDR3 nucleotide sequence: TGTGCCAGCAGCCCCGGGATCCAACAAGAGACCCAGTACTTC. Translated, it gives CASSPGIQQETQYF.

The rearrangement links TRBV6-6 to TRBJ1-6; D is possibly TRBD1 (5 bases). Germline-derived CDR1 and CDR2 are MNHNY and SVGAGI (reference sequence). V dropped 4 bases and J dropped 7 bases, with 8 bases sitting between them. There are 13 residues in the CDR3. In nucleotides, the CDR3 is TGTGCCAGCAGTTCCAGGGTCAATTCACCCCTCCACTTT. This codes for CASSSRVNSPLHF.

V gene TRBV29-1 combines with J gene TRBJ1-4, with 8 bases that match TRBD1. Germline assignment: CDR1 SQVTM and CDR2 ANQGSEA. This CDR3 has 13 residues. The trim removed 1 base at V and 7 bases at J, leaving 2 bases unmatched. This chain's CDR3 is CSVEGTGSEKLFF. Written as DNA, the CDR3 is TGCAGCGTTGAAGGGACAGGGAGTGAAAAACTGTTTTTT.

This clone was detected only once. The rearrangement joins TRBV29-1 to TRBJ2-2; 9 positions match TRBD2. From germline, CDR1 is SQVTM and CDR2 ANQGSEA. The CDR3 is made up of 15 amino acids. J gave up 7 bases and V 2 bases, and 8 bases lay outside the gene matches. In nucleotides, the CDR3 is TGCAGCGTTGAAATAGGCGGGGGGGCCGGCGGGGAGCTGTTTTTT. It translates to CSVEIGGGAGGELFF.

The rearrangement joins TRBV4-3 to TRBJ1-5; the match to TRBD1 covers 7 bases. In germline, CDR1 is LGHNA, CDR2 YSLEER. V lost 6 bases to trimming and J lost 2 bases; unmatched junction nucleotides: 4. The CDR3 totals 14 residues. CDR3 bases: TGCGCCAGCAGTATTGACAGGGGCAATCAGCCCCAGCATTTT. It is translated as CASSIDRGNQPQHF.

The CDR3 DNA follows: TGTGCCAGCAGCCCCCTAGCCGGTTACGAGCAGTACTTC. This encodes CASSPLAGYEQYF. The J gene is TRBJ2-7, the V gene TRBV14; a possible D gene is TRBD2 (5 bases). V gave up 4 bases and J gave up 4 bases, with 11 bases separating them. CDR1 and CDR2 (germline): SGHDN, FVKESK. The CDR3 sequence is 13 residues long.

The chain carries TRBV5-1 and TRBJ1-2, with 8 bases fitting TRBD1. Trimming took 3 bases from V and 7 from J; bases not matched to a gene: 8. This CDR3 contains 14 residues. Germline-derived CDR1 and CDR2 are SGHRS and YFSETQ. CDR3 sequence reads: CASSWGQGAAGYTF. CDR3 bases: TGCGCCAGCAGCTGGGGGCAGGGGGCGGCTGGCTACACCTTC. The full variable domain, completed using reference TRBV5-1 and TRBJ1-2, is KAGVTQTPRYLIKTRGQQVTLSCSPISGHRSVSWYQQTPGQGLQFLFEYFSETQRNKGNFPGRFSGRQFSNSRSEMNVSTLELGDSALYLCASSWGQGAAGYTFGSGTRLTVV.